These T cell receptor beta chains were read from a single sample in a study of beta chain features in type 1 diabetes. Produced via immunoSEQ multiplex PCR; TCRdb's table is partial and in-frame only. This table holds 810,000 or so clones, 15% to 20% found once. The material sequenced was naive CD4+ T cells from blood. Every receptor here comes from a woman aged 18 to 35 in good health. Each CDR3 is given with its conserved first and last residue. D genes are given only for firm matches. Clone size, where shown, is once, few, many, or a class for clones that have expanded.

NA,TRBV18,TRBJ1-4,few,CASFRARGEKLFF,TGTGCCAGCTTCCGGGCACGAGGGGAAAAACTGTTTTTT
NA,TRBV7-7,TRBJ2-5,NA,CASSLVGGQTQYF,TGTGCTAGCAGCTTAGTAGGGGGGCAGACCCAGTACTTC
NA,TRBV10-3,TRBJ2-7,few,CAISEGEQIYEQYF,TGTGCCATCAGTGAAGGGGAACAGATCTACGAGCAGTACTTC
NA,TRBV4-2,TRBJ2-1,few,CASSPREDYNEQFF,TGTGCCAGCAGCCCCCGTGAGGATTACAATGAGCAGTTCTTC
TRBD2,TRBV5-4,TRBJ2-1,NA,CASSPTGLAEYNEQFF,TGTGCCAGCAGCCCCACGGGACTAGCGGAATACAATGAGCAGTTCTTC
TRBD2,TRBV7-2,TRBJ2-5,NA,CASSGGLAGRETQYF,TGTGCCAGCAGCGGCGGACTAGCGGGAAGGGAGACCCAGTACTTC
TRBD1,TRBV9,TRBJ1-2,NA,CASSLGGQVNYGYTF,TGTGCCAGCAGCCTAGGGGGACAGGTAAACTATGGCTACACCTTC
TRBD2,TRBV7-7,TRBJ2-1,few,CASSLAGGPFYEQFF,TGTGCTAGCAGCTTAGCGGGAGGGCCTTTTTATGAGCAGTTCTTC
NA,TRBV9,TRBJ2-1,NA,CASSPSRHNEQFF,TGTGCCAGCAGCCCCAGCAGACACAATGAGCAGTTCTTC
NA,TRBV29-1,TRBJ1-1,few,CSVARAEAFF,TGCAGCGTCGCAAGGGCTGAAGCTTTCTTT
NA,TRBV5-4,TRBJ2-3,NA,CASSLVHLAPEVQYF,TGTGCCAGCAGCTTGGTTCATCTGGCACCTGAGGTGCAGTATTTT
TRBD1,TRBV2,TRBJ2-7,NA,CASSEHAGGEQYF,TGTGCCAGCAGTGAACACGCAGGGGGTGAGCAGTACTTC
NA,TRBV2,TRBJ1-5,few,CASSESGLGNQPQHF,TGTGCCAGCAGTGAGAGTGGGCTTGGCAATCAGCCCCAGCATTTT
NA,TRBV18,TRBJ2-3,few,CASSQKDTQYF,TGTGCCAGCTCACAGAAAGATACGCAGTATTTT
NA,TRBV7-2,TRBJ1-2,NA,CASSLFQDYGYTF,TGTGCCAGCAGCTTATTCCAAGACTATGGCTACACCTTC
NA,TRBV28,TRBJ2-2,NA,CASSSQVGELFF,TGTGCCAGCAGTTCCCAGGTCGGGGAGCTGTTTTTT
NA,TRBV7-9,TRBJ2-5,NA,CASSLGGLETQYF,TGTGCCAGCAGCTTGGGCGGGTTGGAGACCCAGTACTTC
NA,TRBV7-2,TRBJ1-5,few,CASSQEDLRGNQPQHF,TGCGCCAGCAGCCAAGAAGACCTCAGAGGGAATCAGCCCCAGCATTTT
TRBD2,TRBV11-3,TRBJ2-1,NA,CASSLGPFREGAHEQFF,TGTGCCAGCAGCTTAGGCCCGTTTCGGGAGGGCGCACATGAGCAGTTCTTC
TRBD2,TRBV5-1,TRBJ2-1,few,CASSVPGLTYNEQFF,TGCGCCAGCAGCGTCCCGGGACTAACCTACAATGAGCAGTTCTTC
NA,TRBV28,TRBJ2-1,few,CASSLGGAGAGATWEQFF,TGTGCCAGCAGTTTGGGGGGGGCTGGAGCGGGTGCAACATGGGAGCAGTTCTTC
TRBD1,TRBV5-1,TRBJ2-5,NA,CASSVTGQETQYF,TGCGCCAGCAGCGTGACAGGGCAAGAGACCCAGTACTTC
NA,TRBV6-1,TRBJ2-1,few,CASRRLSSYNEQFF,TGTGCCAGCAGACGACTAAGCTCCTACAATGAGCAGTTCTTC
TRBD1,TRBV28,TRBJ2-5,NA,CASSSAQGAAGQETQYF,TGTGCCAGCAGTTCAGCACAGGGGGCAGCGGGACAAGAGACCCAGTACTTC
TRBD1,TRBV28,TRBJ1-5,few,CASRPGQGRQPQHF,TGTGCCAGCAGACCTGGACAGGGAAGGCAGCCCCAGCATTTT
NA,TRBV7-3,TRBJ2-5,few,CASSLSGAAETQYF,TGTGCCAGCAGCTTATCGGGGGCCGCAGAGACCCAGTACTTC
NA,TRBV6-1,TRBJ2-2,NA,CASSTGTGELFF,TGTGCCAGCAGTACAGGGACCGGGGAGCTGTTTTTT
TRBD2,TRBV7-2,TRBJ2-1,few,CASSLLAGGGREQFF,TGTGCCAGCAGCTTACTAGCGGGAGGGGGTAGGGAGCAGTTCTTC